This T cell receptor beta chain was documented in a study of control samples from healthy donors and cancer patients. V was pared by 0 bases and J by 6 bases, with 4 bases of the junction left unmatched. CDR1 is SGHAT, CDR2 FQDESV, per germline (reference sequence). The CDR3 is made up of 14 amino acids. The repertoire was sequenced with immunoSEQ multiplex PCR; TCRdb's copy has only in-frame clones and lacks some. The sample holds 110,000 to 150,000 clones, roughly nine tenths seen once. The sample taken for sequencing was blood. V usage is TRBV11-1 and J usage is TRBJ1-1, with 7 bases that match TRBD1. The receptor's source is a woman aged 25-40 years in good health. In DNA, the CDR3 is TGTGCCAGCAGCTTAGCCACAGGGGCGGCTGAAGCTTTCTTT. It is translated as CASSLATGAAEAFF.